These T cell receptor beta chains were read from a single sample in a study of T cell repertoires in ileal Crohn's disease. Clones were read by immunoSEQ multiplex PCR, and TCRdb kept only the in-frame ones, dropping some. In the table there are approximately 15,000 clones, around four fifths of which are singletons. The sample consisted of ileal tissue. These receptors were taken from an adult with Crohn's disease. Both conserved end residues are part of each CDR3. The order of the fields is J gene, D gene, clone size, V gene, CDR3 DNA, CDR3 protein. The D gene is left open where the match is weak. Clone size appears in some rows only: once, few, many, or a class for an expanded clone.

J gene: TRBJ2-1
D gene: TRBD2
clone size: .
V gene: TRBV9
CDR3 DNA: TGTGCCAGCAGCGTAGCTAGCGGGGGGGCCGGTGAGCAGTTCTTC
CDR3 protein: CASSVASGGAGEQFF

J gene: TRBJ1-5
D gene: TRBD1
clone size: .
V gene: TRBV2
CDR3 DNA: TGTGCCAGCGGCCTGCGGACAGGGGGTACTCAGCCCCAGCATTTT
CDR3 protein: CASGLRTGGTQPQHF

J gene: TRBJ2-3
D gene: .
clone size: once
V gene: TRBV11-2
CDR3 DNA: TGTGCCAGCAGCTTAGGGGGCCCCAGGGGCACAGATACGCAGTATTTT
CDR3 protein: CASSLGGPRGTDTQYF

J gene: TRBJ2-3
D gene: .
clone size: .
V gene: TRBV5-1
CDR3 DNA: TGCGCCAGCAGCTTGGGGGGGGAGGATACGCAGTATTTT
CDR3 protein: CASSLGGEDTQYF

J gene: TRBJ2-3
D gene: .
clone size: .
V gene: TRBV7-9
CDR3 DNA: TGTGCCAGCAGCTCAGCAGATACGCAGTATTTT
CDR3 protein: CASSSADTQYF

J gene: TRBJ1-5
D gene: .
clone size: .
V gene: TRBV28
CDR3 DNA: TGTGCCAGCGGAAAAGGAGGGTTTTGGCCCCAGCATTTT
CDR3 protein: CASGKGGFWPQHF

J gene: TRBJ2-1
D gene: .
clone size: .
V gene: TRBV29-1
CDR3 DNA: TGCAGCGTTGCCCATAATTACAGGGCTGAGCAGTTCTTC
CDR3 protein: CSVAHNYRAEQFF

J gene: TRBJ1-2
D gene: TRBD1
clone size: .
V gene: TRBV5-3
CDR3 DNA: TGTGCCAGAAGGGGACAGGGGGTCCTCGGCAACTATGGCTACACCTTC
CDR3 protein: CARRGQGVLGNYGYTF

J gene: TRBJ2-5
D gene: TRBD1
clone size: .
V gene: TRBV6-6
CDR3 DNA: TGTGCCAGCAGCCCCGTGCGACAGGGCCAAGAGACCCAGTACTTC
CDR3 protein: CASSPVRQGQETQYF

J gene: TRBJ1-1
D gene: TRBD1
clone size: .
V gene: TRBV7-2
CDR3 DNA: TGTGCCAGCAGCCGACAGGGTATCACTGAAGCTTTCTTT
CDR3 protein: CASSRQGITEAFF

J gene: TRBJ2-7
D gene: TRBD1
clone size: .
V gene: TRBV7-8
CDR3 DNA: TGTGCCAGCAGAAACACAGGGGCGTTTCACGAGCAGTACTTC
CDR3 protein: CASRNTGAFHEQYF

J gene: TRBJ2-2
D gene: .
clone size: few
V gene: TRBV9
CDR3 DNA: TGTGCCAGCAGCGTAGTTTCGAACAAGAACACCGGGGAGCTGTTTTTT
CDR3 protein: CASSVVSNKNTGELFF

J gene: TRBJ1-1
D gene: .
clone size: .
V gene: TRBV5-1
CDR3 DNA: TGCGCCAGCACCTTGGCCGGCGGGGCGCAGACTGAAGCTTTCTTT
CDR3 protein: CASTLAGGAQTEAFF

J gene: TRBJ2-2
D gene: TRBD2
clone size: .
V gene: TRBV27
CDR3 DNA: TGTGCCAGCAGTTATCTAGCGGTGGGCACCGGGGAGCTGTTTTTT
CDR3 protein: CASSYLAVGTGELFF

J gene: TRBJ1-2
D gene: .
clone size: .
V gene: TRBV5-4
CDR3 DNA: TGTGCCAGCAGCCCTACCGGGGGGCGGGGGTATGGCTACACCTTC
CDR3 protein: CASSPTGGRGYGYTF

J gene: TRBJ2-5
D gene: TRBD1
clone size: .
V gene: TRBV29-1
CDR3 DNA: TGCAGCGTTGGGACAGGAGTGGAGACCCAGTACTTC
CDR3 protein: CSVGTGVETQYF

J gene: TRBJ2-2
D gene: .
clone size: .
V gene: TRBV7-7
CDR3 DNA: TGTGCTAGCAGCTTAGTCGTCAGGGGCACCGGGGAGCTGTTTTTT
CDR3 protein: CASSLVVRGTGELFF

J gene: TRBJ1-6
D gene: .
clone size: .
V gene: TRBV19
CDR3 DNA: TGTGCCAGTAGTATGGGGACTGATAATTCACCCCTCCACTTT
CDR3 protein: CASSMGTDNSPLHF

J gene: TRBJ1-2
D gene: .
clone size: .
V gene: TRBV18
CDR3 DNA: TGTGCCAGCTCACCACCGACAGAGTCCTATGGCTACACCTTC
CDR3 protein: CASSPPTESYGYTF

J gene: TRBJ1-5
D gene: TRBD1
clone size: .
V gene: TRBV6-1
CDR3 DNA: TGTGCCAGCAGTGGGTGGACAGGGGGCTTCAGCAATCAGCCCCAGCATTTT
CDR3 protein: CASSGWTGGFSNQPQHF

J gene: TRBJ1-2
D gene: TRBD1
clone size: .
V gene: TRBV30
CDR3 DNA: TGTGCCTGGAGATTTACAGGGGTAGTCGGCTACACCTTC
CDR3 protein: CAWRFTGVVGYTF

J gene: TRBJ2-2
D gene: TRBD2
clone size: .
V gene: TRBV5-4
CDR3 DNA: TGTGCCAGCAGCTTGGCACTAGCGGGGGGCGGGGAGCTGTTTTTT
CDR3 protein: CASSLALAGGGELFF

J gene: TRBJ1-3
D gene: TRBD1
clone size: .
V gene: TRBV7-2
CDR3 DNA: TGTGCCAGCAGCGGTCGACAGGGGGCGGTGGAAAACACCATATATTTT
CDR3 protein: CASSGRQGAVENTIYF

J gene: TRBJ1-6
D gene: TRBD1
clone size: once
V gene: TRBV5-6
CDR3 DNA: TGTGCCAGCAGCTTGAAACAGGGGGCCTCCTATAATTCACCCCTCCACTTT
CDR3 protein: CASSLKQGASYNSPLHF

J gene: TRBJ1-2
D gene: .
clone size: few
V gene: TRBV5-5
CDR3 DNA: TGTGCCAGCAGCTTTGACAGCTATGGCTACACCTTC
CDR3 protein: CASSFDSYGYTF

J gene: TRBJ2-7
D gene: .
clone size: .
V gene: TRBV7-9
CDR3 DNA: TGTGCCAGCAGCTTAGCCGGTTTCTCCTACGAGCAGTACTTC
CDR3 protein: CASSLAGFSYEQYF

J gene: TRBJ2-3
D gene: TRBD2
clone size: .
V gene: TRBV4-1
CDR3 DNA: TGCGCCAGCAGCCAAGATAGCGGGGGGGCCACAGATACGCAGTATTTT
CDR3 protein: CASSQDSGGATDTQYF

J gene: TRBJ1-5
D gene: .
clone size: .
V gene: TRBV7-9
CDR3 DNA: TGTGCCAGCAGCCTTCCAGGGTTTGGTCAGCCCCAGCATTTT
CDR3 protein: CASSLPGFGQPQHF

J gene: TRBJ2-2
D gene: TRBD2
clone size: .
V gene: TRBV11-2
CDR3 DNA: TGTGCCAGCAGCTTGGCTAGCGGAGTCACCGGGGAGCTGTTTTTT
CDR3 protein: CASSLASGVTGELFF

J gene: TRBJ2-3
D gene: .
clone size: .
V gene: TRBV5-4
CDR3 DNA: TGTGCCAGCAGCTTGGCATCGGGGTACACAGATACGCAGTATTTT
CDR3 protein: CASSLASGYTDTQYF

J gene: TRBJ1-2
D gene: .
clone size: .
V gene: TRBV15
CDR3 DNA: TGTGCCACCAGCAGGGACTACAGCGCTAACTATGGCTACACCTTC
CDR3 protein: CATSRDYSANYGYTF

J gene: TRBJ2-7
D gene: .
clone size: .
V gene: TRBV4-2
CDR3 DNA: TGTGCCAGCAGCCAAGAGAGGGCTTCTGACTACGAGCAGTACTTC
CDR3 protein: CASSQERASDYEQYF

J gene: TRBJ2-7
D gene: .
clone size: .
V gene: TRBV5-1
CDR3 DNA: TGCGCCAGCAGCCTATCGAAGACCTACGAGCAGTACTTC
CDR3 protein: CASSLSKTYEQYF

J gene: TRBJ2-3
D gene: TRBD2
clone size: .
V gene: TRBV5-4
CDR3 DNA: TGTGCCATCACAGCGGGGTCTGGGGAAGATACGCAGTATTTT
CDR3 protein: CAITAGSGEDTQYF

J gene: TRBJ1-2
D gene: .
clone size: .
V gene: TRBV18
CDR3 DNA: TGTGCCAGCTCACCAACCGCTACCTATGGCTACACCTTC
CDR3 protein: CASSPTATYGYTF

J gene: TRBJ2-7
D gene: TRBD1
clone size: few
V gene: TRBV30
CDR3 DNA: TGTGCCTGGATCCGGGACAGCTCCTACGAGCAGTACTTC
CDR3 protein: CAWIRDSSYEQYF

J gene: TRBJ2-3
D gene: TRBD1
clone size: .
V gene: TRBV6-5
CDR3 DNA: TGTGCCAGCAGTTCCCCACGGACAGGGGCCGCAGATACGCAGTATTTT
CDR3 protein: CASSSPRTGAADTQYF

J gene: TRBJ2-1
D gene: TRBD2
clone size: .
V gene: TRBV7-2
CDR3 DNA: TGTGCCAGCTATGGCCCCTGGGCTAGCGGGCCGGGGGACAATGAGCAGTTCTTC
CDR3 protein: CASYGPWASGPGDNEQFF

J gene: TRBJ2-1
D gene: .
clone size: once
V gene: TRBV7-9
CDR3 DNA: TGTGCCAGCAGCTTAGATACAGGGCCCTACAATGAGCAGTTCTTC
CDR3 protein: CASSLDTGPYNEQFF

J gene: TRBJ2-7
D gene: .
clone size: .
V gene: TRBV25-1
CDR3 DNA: TGTGCCAGCAGCCCGGGTTACGGGCAGTACTTC
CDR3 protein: CASSPGYGQYF

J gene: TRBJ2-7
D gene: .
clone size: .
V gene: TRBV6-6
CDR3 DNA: TGTGCCAGCAGTTACTCTACTCCCACCTACGAGCAGTACTTC
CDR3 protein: CASSYSTPTYEQYF

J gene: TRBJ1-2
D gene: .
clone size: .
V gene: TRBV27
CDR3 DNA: TGTGCCAGCAGTAGAGGAACAGGGAAGAACTATGGCTACACCTTC
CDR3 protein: CASSRGTGKNYGYTF

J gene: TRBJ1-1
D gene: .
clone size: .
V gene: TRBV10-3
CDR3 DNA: TGTGCCATCAGTGCTCAGGGATTGACCACTGAAGCTTTCTTT
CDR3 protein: CAISAQGLTTEAFF

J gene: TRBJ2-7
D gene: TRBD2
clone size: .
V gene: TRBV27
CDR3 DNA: TGTGCCAGCAGCCCTTTTACGGGGGGTGGAGGGAACGAGCAGTACTTC
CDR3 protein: CASSPFTGGGGNEQYF

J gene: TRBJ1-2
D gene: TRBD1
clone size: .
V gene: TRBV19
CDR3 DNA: TGTGCCAGCAGACCGGGACAGATAAACTATGGCTACACCTTC
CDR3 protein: CASRPGQINYGYTF

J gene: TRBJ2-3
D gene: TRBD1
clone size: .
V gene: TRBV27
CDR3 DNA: TGTGCCAGCAGGCATAGACAGGGGGGCAACACAGATACGCAGTATTTT
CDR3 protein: CASRHRQGGNTDTQYF

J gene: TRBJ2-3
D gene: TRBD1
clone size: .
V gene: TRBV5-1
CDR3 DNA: TGCGCCAGCAGCTTGGAGGGACAGGGGGTAAATACGCAGTATTTT
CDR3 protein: CASSLEGQGVNTQYF

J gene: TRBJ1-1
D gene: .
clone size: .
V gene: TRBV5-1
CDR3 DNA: TGCGCCAGCAGCTTGGCCACGGGAAACACTGAAGCTTTCTTT
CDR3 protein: CASSLATGNTEAFF

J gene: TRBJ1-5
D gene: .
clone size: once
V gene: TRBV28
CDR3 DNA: TGTGCCAGCAGGAGCCCCGTCAATCAGCCCCAGCATTTT
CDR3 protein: CASRSPVNQPQHF

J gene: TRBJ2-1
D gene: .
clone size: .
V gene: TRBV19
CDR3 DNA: TGTGCCAGTAGTCAGGGTAATTACAATGAGCAGTTCTTC
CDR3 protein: CASSQGNYNEQFF

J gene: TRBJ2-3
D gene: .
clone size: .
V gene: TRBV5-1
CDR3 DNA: TGCGCCAGCAGCTTGGCTTTGTGGGGGGGCGAAGATACGCAGTATTTT
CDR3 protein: CASSLALWGGEDTQYF

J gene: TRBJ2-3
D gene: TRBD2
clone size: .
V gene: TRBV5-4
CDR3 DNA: TGTGCCGTACAGACTAGCCCAGATACGCAGTATTTT
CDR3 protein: CAVQTSPDTQYF

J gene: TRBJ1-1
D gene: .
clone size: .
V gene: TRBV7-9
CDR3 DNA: TGTGCCAGCAGCTTATCCGGCACTGAAGCTTTCTTT
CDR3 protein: CASSLSGTEAFF

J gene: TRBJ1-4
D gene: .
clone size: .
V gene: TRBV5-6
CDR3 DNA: TGTGCCAGCAGCTTTGGTACCGGGTCGGCCCTCTTTAATGAAAAACTGTTTTTT
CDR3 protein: CASSFGTGSALFNEKLFF

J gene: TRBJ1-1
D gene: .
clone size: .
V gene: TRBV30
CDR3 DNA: TGTGCCTGGAGCCGAGGACAGAAAGCTTTCTTT
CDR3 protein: CAWSRGQKAFF

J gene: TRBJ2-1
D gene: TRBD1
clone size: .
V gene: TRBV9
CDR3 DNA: TGTGCCAGCAGCGTAACTTCCACAGGGGGACGGTTACGGAATGAGCAGTTCTTC
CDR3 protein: CASSVTSTGGRLRNEQFF

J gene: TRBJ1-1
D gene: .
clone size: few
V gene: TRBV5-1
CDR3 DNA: TGCGCCAGCAGCTTGGTGGGGGGGCCGATGAACACTGAAGCTTTCTTT
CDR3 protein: CASSLVGGPMNTEAFF

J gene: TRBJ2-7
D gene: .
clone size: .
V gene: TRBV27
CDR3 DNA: TGTGCCAGCAGTTATTTCGGTAACTCCTACGTGCAGTACTTC
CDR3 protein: CASSYFGNSYVQYF

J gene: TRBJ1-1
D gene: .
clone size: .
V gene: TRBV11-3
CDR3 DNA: TGTGCCAGCAGCTTAAGTAGGAACACTGAAGCTTTCTTT
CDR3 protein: CASSLSRNTEAFF